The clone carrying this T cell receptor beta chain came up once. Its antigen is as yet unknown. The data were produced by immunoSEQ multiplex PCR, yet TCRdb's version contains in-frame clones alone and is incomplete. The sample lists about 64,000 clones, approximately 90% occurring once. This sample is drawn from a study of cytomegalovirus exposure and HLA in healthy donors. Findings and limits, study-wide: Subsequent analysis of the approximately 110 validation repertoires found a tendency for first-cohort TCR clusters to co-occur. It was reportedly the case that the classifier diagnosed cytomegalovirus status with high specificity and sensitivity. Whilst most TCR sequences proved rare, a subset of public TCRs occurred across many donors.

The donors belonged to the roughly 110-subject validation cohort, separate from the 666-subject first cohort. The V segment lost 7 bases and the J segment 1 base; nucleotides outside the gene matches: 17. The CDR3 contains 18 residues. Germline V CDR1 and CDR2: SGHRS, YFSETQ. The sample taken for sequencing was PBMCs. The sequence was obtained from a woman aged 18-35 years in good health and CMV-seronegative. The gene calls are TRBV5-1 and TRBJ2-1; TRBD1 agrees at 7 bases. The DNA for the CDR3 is TGCGCCAGCTCCCGAGGAGCCGGGACAGCAAATTCCTACAATGAGCAGTTCTTC. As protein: CASSRGAGTANSYNEQFF.